This T cell receptor (beta chain) was sequenced for a study of monozygotic twins with inflammatory bowel disease. Investigators pulled total RNA out of whole blood and did not sort T cells. TCRdb re-called the 5' RACE reads; one entry per CDR3 protein, DNA not given. The table for this sample gives about 350,000 distinct CDR3 sequences. From germline, CDR1 is SQVTM and CDR2 ANQGSEA. The CDR3 runs 13 residues. The V gene is TRBV29-1, the J gene TRBJ2-1; TCRdb names TRBD2, which stays unverified in the absence of DNA. The sample comprised blood. The sequence derives from a human donor with ulcerative colitis or Crohn's disease, or a healthy co-twin of an affected twin (not recorded which). CDR3 region: CSVILAGNNEQFF.